One sample yielded the 25 T cell receptor beta chains listed below, sequenced in a study of T cells in Graves' hyperthyroidism and ophthalmopathy. The CDR3 regions of TCR beta were amplified from RNA transcripts. Initially, a first-round RT-PCR of the TCR CDR3 employed the HTBI primer set. One entry per CDR3 protein, called by TCRdb with MiXCR from the multiplex PCR reads. Of fewer than 650,000 distinct CDR3 sequences detected, approximately 15% appear once; the ten largest clones hold around 5.4%. The specimen was blood. All receptors come from a woman aged 25 to 39 with Graves' hyperthyroidism that later progressed to Graves' ophthalmopathy.

V gene TRBV15 combines with J gene TRBJ2-2; D possibly corresponds to TRBD1 (5 bases). This CDR3 comprises 14 residues. Germline CDR1 is LNHNV and CDR2 is YYDKDF (reference sequence). V dropped 6 bases and J dropped 2 bases, with 10 bases sitting between them. The CDR3 sequence: CATRYDSNTGELFF. The CDR3 nucleotides are TGTGCCACCAGGTATGACAGCAACACCGGGGAGCTGTTTTTT.

This clonotype was seen repeatedly, ten times or more. J is TRBJ1-3 and V is TRBV29-1, with D uncertain. The V gene's germline CDR1 is SQVTM and CDR2 ANQGSEA. V lost 0 bases and J lost 0, with 12 bases in between. This CDR3 is 16 amino acids long. The CDR3 here is CSVEDTGYLSGNTIYF. The CDR3 DNA reads TGCAGCGTTGAAGATACTGGGTACCTCTCTGGAAACACCATATATTTT.

This clonotype has only a few counts. V and J are TRBV20-1 and TRBJ2-1; weak D call: TRBD1 (6 bases). The V gene's germline CDR1 is DFQATT and CDR2 SNEGSKA (reference sequence). This CDR3 comprises 13 residues. CDR3 in amino acids: CSVRGTTYNEQFF. For the CDR3, the DNA is TGCAGCGTCAGGGGAACCACCTACAATGAGCAGTTCTTC.

This sequence joins TRBV11-3 and TRBJ1-1; 9 bases line up with TRBD1. Germline V gene data show CDR1 as SGHNT and CDR2 as YENEEA. Germline trimming cut 4 bases from V and 10 bases from J; bases unmatched to any gene: 4. The CDR3 has 12 amino acids. In DNA, the CDR3 is TGTGCCAGCAGCTCCCAGACAGGGGGAGCTTTCTTT. Amino acid sequence: CASSSQTGGAFF.

This clonotype has at least ten counts. The V gene is TRBV13, the J gene TRBJ2-1, with D uncertain. The CDR3 covers 17 residues. CDR1 is PRHDT and CDR2 is FYEKMQ in the germline V gene (reference sequence). The V end was cut by 5 bases, the J end by 3 bases, with 20 bases between. CDR3 loop: CASSPSSIPPYYNEQFF. CDR3 DNA sequence: TGTGCCAGCAGCCCATCCTCTATCCCTCCTTACTACAATGAGCAGTTCTTC. Complete variable domain (other parts from reference TRBV13 and TRBJ2-1): AAGVIQSPRHLIKEKRETATLKCYPIPRHDTVYWYQQGPGQDPQFLISFYEKMQSDKGSIPDRFSAQQFSDYHSELNMSSLELGDSALYFCASSPSSIPPYYNEQFFGPGTRLTVL.

The chain recombines TRBV9 with TRBJ2-2, with a tentative D call TRBD1 (5 bases). Trimming shortened V by 2 bases and J by 2 bases, and 10 bases separated the two germline ends. This CDR3 region has 15 residues. From germline, CDR1 is SGDLS and CDR2 YYNGEE. CDR3: CASSVGLLNTGELFF. As DNA, the CDR3 is TGTGCCAGCAGCGTGGGGCTCCTCAACACCGGGGAGCTGTTTTTT.

About this clonotype itself: The junction differs from germline at one of its ends, possibly a read error. CDR3 protein: CASSRNEAKNIQYF. CDR3 DNA sequence: TGTGCTAGCAGTCGTAACGAAGCCAAAAACATTCAGTACTTC. This sequence joins TRBV6-1 and TRBJ2-4; D is uncertain. Germline CDR1 and CDR2: MNHNS and SASEGT. This CDR3 is built from 14 residues.

With respect to this clonotype: A much bigger clone sits one base away, suggesting this may be a read error. The gene calls are TRBV11-2 and TRBJ1-6; 7 nucleotides align to TRBD1. With V trimmed by 0 bases and J by 9 bases, 8 bases remained unmatched. The CDR3 loop spans 16 amino acids. The V gene's germline CDR1 is SGHAT and CDR2 FQNNGV. CDR3 nucleotides: TGTGCCAGCAGCTTAGAGAGGGGGCGCGAATTTTCACCCCTCCACTTT. It yields the protein CASSLERGREFSPLHF.

There are many counts of this clonotype. The J gene is TRBJ2-3, the V gene TRBV6-1, with 9 bases identical to TRBD1. Germline lookup yields CDR1 MNHNS and CDR2 SASEGT. The CDR3 is 16 residues long. V trimming: 10 bases; J trimming: 6 bases; junction bases outside the gene matches: 17. CDR3 loop: CATQGGGQGLLDTQYF. CDR3 DNA sequence: TGTGCCACCCAAGGTGGGGGACAGGGCTTGTTGGATACGCAGTATTTT.

This clonotype was counted a few times. J is TRBJ2-7 and V is TRBV29-1; 7 nucleotides agree with TRBD2. J lost 7 bases, V lost 3 bases, and 9 bases had no gene match. There are 13 residues in the CDR3. Per the germline V gene, CDR1 is SQVTM and CDR2 is ANQGSEA. The CDR3 spells CSVESREGVEQYF. The CDR3 DNA reads TGCAGCGTTGAGTCCAGGGAGGGAGTTGAGCAGTACTTC.

This clonotype appeared many times. J is TRBJ2-1 and V is TRBV3-1; TRBD2 agrees at 10 bases. Per germline, CDR1 LGHDT and CDR2 YNNKEL (reference sequence). J gave up 4 bases and V 7 bases, and 4 bases lay outside the gene matches. The CDR3 has 14 amino acids. The CDR3 sequence: CASTASGSYNEQFF. The CDR3 coding sequence is TGTGCCAGCACCGCTAGCGGGAGTTACAATGAGCAGTTCTTC.

In its sample, this clonotype was seen many times. The V and J genes are TRBV28 and TRBJ2-1, with no clear D. Trimming took off 6 bases at V and 0 bases at J, with 12 bases between the two ends. CDR3 length: 15 residues. Germline V gives CDR1 MDHEN, CDR2 SYDVKM. CDR3 sequence (DNA): TGTGCCAGCAGCCCGACTCTGAGCTCCTACAATGAGCAGTTCTTC. It codes for CASSPTLSSYNEQFF.

This clonotype has more than one count but fewer than ten. CDR3 in amino acids: CASSARHGLLNTEAFF. In nucleotides, the CDR3 is TGTGCCAGCTCAGCTCGACACGGACTACTTAACACTGAAGCTTTCTTT. This rearrangement joins TRBV18 to TRBJ1-1; no reliable D call. V lost 5 bases and J 2 bases, leaving 18 bases between the germline ends. CDR1 KGHSH and CDR2 LQKENI come from the germline V gene. CDR3 length: 16 amino acids.

The table lists this clonotype with many counts. The V and J genes are TRBV13 and TRBJ2-5; TRBD1 aligns across 8 bases. From germline, CDR1 is PRHDT and CDR2 FYEKMQ (reference sequence). The CDR3 is 15 amino acids. V dropped 3 bases and J dropped 4; count of bases not matched to a gene: 7. CDR3 coding DNA: TGTGCCAGCAGCTTTTTGGACAGGGATCGAGAGACCCAGTACTTC. Protein product: CASSFLDRDRETQYF.

This clonotype was found many times. J is TRBJ1-1 and V is TRBV27; D might be TRBD1 (5 bases). The CDR3 totals 13 residues. The germline gives CDR1 MNHEY, CDR2 SMNVEV (reference sequence). The V end was cut by 4 bases, the J end by 4 bases, with 10 bases between. CDR3: CASSYGAGTEAFF. CDR3 nucleotides: TGTGCCAGCAGTTACGGGGCAGGCACTGAAGCTTTCTTT.

This clonotype was seen only a few times. V gene TRBV5-1 combines with J gene TRBJ2-7, with 8 bases that match TRBD2. Germline V gene data show CDR1 as SGHRS and CDR2 as YFSETQ. Unmatched junction bases numbered 7, after V lost 0 bases and J lost 5 bases. The length of the CDR3 is 15 residues. This CDR3 reads CASSLVSGSFHEQYF. The CDR3 DNA sequence: TGCGCCAGCAGCTTGGTAAGCGGGAGTTTCCACGAGCAGTACTTC.

Many counts were recorded for this clonotype. The chain links TRBV28 to TRBJ2-2; D is ambiguous. Germline V CDR1 and CDR2: MDHEN, SYDVKM. CDR3 length: 15 amino acids. Trimming removed 4 bases from V and 2 bases from J, with 11 bases in between. CDR3 residues: CASSSLGLNTGELFF. The CDR3 coding sequence is TGTGCCAGCAGTTCGCTGGGCCTTAACACCGGGGAGCTGTTTTTT. Combining the CDR3 with reference TRBV28 and TRBJ2-2 gives the whole variable domain DVKVTQSSRYLVKRTGEKVFLECVQDMDHENMFWYRQDPGLGLRLIYFSYDVKMKEKGDIPEGYSVSREKKERFSLILESASTNQTSMYLCASSSLGLNTGELFFGEGSRLTVL.

The chain is built from TRBV7-2 and TRBJ2-5; D is perhaps TRBD1 or TRBD2 (5 bases each). Germline V gene sequence: CDR1 SGHTA, CDR2 FQGNSA. The CDR3 is 13 amino acids. V gave up 1 base and J gave up 7 bases, with 10 bases separating them. CDR3 bases: TGTGCCAGCAGCTTAGGGGGGAAAGGGACCCAGTACTTC. Protein product: CASSLGGKGTQYF.

In this sample, this clonotype turned up many times. The rearrangement uses TRBV5-1 and TRBJ2-1; weak D call: TRBD2 (5 bases). Trimming removed 8 bases from V and 0 bases from J, with 9 bases in between. Per germline, CDR1 SGHRS and CDR2 YFSETQ. The CDR3 length is 13 residues. The CDR3 sequence is CASDAGSYNEQFF. The CDR3 region has the DNA TGCGCCAGTGACGCGGGCTCCTACAATGAGCAGTTCTTC.

This clonotype appeared many times. The V call is TRBV27, the J call TRBJ2-7, with 11 bases lining up with TRBD2. J gave up 3 bases and V 10 bases, and 11 bases lay outside the gene matches. The CDR3 runs 15 residues. In germline, CDR1 is MNHEY, CDR2 SMNVEV (reference sequence). CDR3 sequence reads: CAISTLAGGNYEQYF. CDR3 DNA: TGTGCCATCTCTACTCTAGCGGGAGGAAACTACGAGCAGTACTTC.

As concerns this clonotype: A much larger clonotype is one base distant, so this may be a read error. J is TRBJ2-5 and V is TRBV30; 7 bases are a match to TRBD1. Germline CDR1 GTSNPN, CDR2 SVGIG (reference sequence). V lost 1 base and J lost 5; bases outside the gene matches: 10. This CDR3 has 15 amino acids. DNA for the CDR3: TGTGCCTGGAGTGACGACAGGGAAGTGCGGGAGACCCAGTACTTC. Its translation is CAWSDDREVRETQYF.

In the case of this clonotype: This may arise from a read error, as a much more abundant clone is one base away. The chain has TRBV24-1 and TRBJ1-2; 7 bases match TRBD1. CDR1 is KGHDR, CDR2 SFDVKD, per germline. Trimming removed 1 base from V and 3 bases from J; junction bases left unmatched: 4. The length of the CDR3 is 15 residues. DNA for the CDR3: TGTGCCACCAGTGATTTTGACAGGGTTGACTATGGCTACACCTTC. This codes for CATSDFDRVDYGYTF.

This chain connects TRBV9 to TRBJ2-7; no definite D call. CDR1 and CDR2 from the germline V gene are SGDLS and YYNGEE. The CDR3 is 15 amino acids. V lost 4 bases to trimming and J lost 2 bases, with 16 bases between them. DNA of the CDR3: TGTGCCAGCAGCCCCTCAGTCCTAGGGACCTACGAGCAGTACTTC. Its protein product is CASSPSVLGTYEQYF.

This clonotype was found many times. Mismatch with germline at one junction end may stem from a read error. The chain couples TRBV6-2 or TRBV6-3 to TRBJ2-2; D is possibly TRBD1 or TRBD2 (6 bases each). The CDR3 extends over 12 amino acids. Looked up from germline, CDR1 is MNHEY and CDR2 is SVGEGT. This chain's CDR3 is CASSYREGGLFF. For the CDR3, the DNA is TGTGCCAGCAGTTACCGAGAGGGGGGGCTGTTTTTT.

Comments on this clonotype: At one boundary the junction diverges from the germline segment, which might be a read error. The chain joins TRBV14 to TRBJ2-3; D possibly corresponds to TRBD2 (5 bases). Per germline, CDR1 SGHDN and CDR2 FVKESK. The CDR3 sequence is 15 residues long. Here the CDR3 reads CASSQRAPSIDTQYF. CDR3 in DNA: TGTGCCAGCAGCCAACGAGCGCCTAGCATAGATACGCAGTATTTT.